This TCR beta chain was found in a study of a mutant IDH1 vaccine in newly diagnosed glioma. Overall study context: Vaccination started 4-6 weeks after radiotherapy alone, or with temozolomide cycles. Broader study findings: Among top peripheral T cell clonotypes, changes seemed unrelated to pseudoprogression.

About this clone: Its target is not known.

CDR1 is KGHSH, CDR2 LQKENI, per germline. The CDR3 runs 13 residues. V was trimmed by 4 bases and J by 11 bases, leaving 15 bases between them. Assay used: immunoSEQ multiplex PCR; TCRdb lists only in-frame clones, some missing. The table includes tens of thousands of clones, 80% detected once. Described time point: week 23, last vaccination. Mutant IDH1 20-mer peptide, at 300 ug, made up each vaccine dose, with topical imiquimod. The astrocytomas were IDH1-mutant, ATRX-negative, and WHO grade 3 or 4. This receptor was identified in a man aged 40-49 years with glioma. The sequencing here drew on PBMCs, taken from a glioma patient whose treatment included an IDH1 peptide vaccine. The chain uses TRBV18 and TRBJ1-5; tentative D call: TRBD1 (5 bases). CDR3 nucleotide sequence: TGTGCCAGCTCACGGGACGGGATAAGGTCCCAGCATTTT. Amino acids: CASSRDGIRSQHF.